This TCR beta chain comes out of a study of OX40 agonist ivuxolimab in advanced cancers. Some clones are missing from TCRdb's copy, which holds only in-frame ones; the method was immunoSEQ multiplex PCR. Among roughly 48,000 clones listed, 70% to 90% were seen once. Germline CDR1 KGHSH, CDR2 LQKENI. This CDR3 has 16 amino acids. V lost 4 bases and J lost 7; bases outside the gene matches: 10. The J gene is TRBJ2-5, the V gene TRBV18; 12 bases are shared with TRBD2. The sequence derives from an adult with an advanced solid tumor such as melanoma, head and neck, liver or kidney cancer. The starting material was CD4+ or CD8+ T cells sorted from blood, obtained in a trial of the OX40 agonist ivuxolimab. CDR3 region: CASSRTSGKPEGTQYF. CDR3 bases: TGTGCCAGCTCACGGACTAGCGGGAAACCGGAAGGGACCCAGTACTTC.